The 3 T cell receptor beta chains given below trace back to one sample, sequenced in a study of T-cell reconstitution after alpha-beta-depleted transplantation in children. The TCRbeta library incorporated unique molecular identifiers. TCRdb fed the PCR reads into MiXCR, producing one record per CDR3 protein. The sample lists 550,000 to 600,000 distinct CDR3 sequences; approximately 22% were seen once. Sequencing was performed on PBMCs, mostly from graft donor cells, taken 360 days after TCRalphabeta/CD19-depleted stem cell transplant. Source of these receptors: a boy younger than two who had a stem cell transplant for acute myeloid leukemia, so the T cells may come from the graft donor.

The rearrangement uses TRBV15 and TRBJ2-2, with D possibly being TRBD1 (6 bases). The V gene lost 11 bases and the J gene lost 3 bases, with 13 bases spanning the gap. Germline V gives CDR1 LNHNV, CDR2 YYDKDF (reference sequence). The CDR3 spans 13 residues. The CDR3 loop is CAVRDTDTGELFF. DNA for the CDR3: TGTGCCGTCCGGGACACCGACACCGGGGAGCTGTTTTTT.

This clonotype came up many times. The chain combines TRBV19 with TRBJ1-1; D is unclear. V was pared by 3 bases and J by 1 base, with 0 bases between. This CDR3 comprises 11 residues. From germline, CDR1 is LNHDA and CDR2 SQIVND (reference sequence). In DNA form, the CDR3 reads TGTGCCAGTAGTATGAACACTGAAGCTTTCTTT. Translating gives CASSMNTEAFF.

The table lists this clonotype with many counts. The CDR3 DNA follows: TGTGCCAGCAGCAAATTCTCGAGGACAGGAGTGAACACTGAAGCTTTCTTT. This encodes CASSKFSRTGVNTEAFF. The rearrangement links TRBV21-1 to TRBJ1-1; TRBD1 is the table's D call and was not checked against the DNA. TRBV21-1 represents a pseudogene. The CDR3 is made up of 17 amino acids.